A selection of T cell receptor beta chains follows, all from one sample in a study of a mutant IDH1 vaccine in newly diagnosed glioma. The data were produced by immunoSEQ multiplex PCR, yet TCRdb's version contains in-frame clones alone and is incomplete. This sample has about 25,000 clones; roughly two thirds occur once, and the top ten carry roughly 9.6%. Their antigens are not known. The source was peripheral blood mononuclear cells (PBMCs), collected from a glioma patient whose treatment included an IDH1 peptide vaccine. These receptors were collected from a man aged 18 to 29 with glioma. Some clones in this sample may be carry-over from other donors' samples. Each CDR3 is given with its conserved first and last residue. A D gene is named only where the DNA matches it firmly. Size values are once, few and many counts, or a class for expanded clones, and some rows have none.

d_call,j_call,clone_size,v_call,cdr3_length,cdr3_nt,cdr3_aa
-,TRBJ1-5,-,TRBV18,14,TGTGCCAGCTCACCACTGGAGAGCAATCAGCCCCAGCATTTT,CASSPLESNQPQHF
-,TRBJ1-3,-,TRBV30,14,TGTGCCTGGAGTGTGGAAAGAAAAGGAAACACCATATATTTT,CAWSVERKGNTIYF
TRBD1,TRBJ2-5,-,TRBV15,14,TGTGCCACCAGACAGGGGGCGCCGGTGGGGACCCAGTACTTC,CATRQGAPVGTQYF
-,TRBJ2-7,-,TRBV11-2,15,TGTGCCAGCAGCTTAGGCCCCAGGCTTTCCTACGAGCAGTACTTC,CASSLGPRLSYEQYF
-,TRBJ2-1,-,TRBV2,13,TGTGCCAGCAGTGATGTCACGGTCTATGAGCAGTTCTTC,CASSDVTVYEQFF
TRBD2,TRBJ2-1,-,TRBV7-2,15,TGTGCCAGCAGCGTAGGACTAGCGGGAAGGGGGGAGCAGTTCTTC,CASSVGLAGRGEQFF
-,TRBJ1-2,-,TRBV29-1,12,TGCAGCGTTACCGGGATGGGATATGGCTACACCTTC,CSVTGMGYGYTF
-,TRBJ2-7,-,TRBV2,15,TGTGCCCTCAGACAGGCCGTAATACCCAACTACGAGCAGTACTTC,CALRQAVIPNYEQYF
-,TRBJ2-7,-,TRBV10-3,12,TGTGCCATCAGTGATGGCTCGGACGAGCAGTACTTC,CAISDGSDEQYF
-,TRBJ1-5,once,TRBV7-2,14,TGTGCCAGCAGCCACGGACGGGGCAATCAGCCCCAGCATTTT,CASSHGRGNQPQHF
-,TRBJ1-5,-,TRBV19,17,TGTGCCAGTAGTATAATAAGAGGGGGAGGTGGCAATCAGCCCCAGCATTTT,CASSIIRGGGGNQPQHF
TRBD2,TRBJ2-1,-,TRBV30,15,TGTGCCTGGAGCCGAATGGGAGGGTCCTACAATGAGCAGTTCTTC,CAWSRMGGSYNEQFF
-,TRBJ2-2,-,TRBV7-9,13,TGTGCCAGCAGCCCGGACAACACCGGGGAGCTGTTTTTT,CASSPDNTGELFF
-,TRBJ2-7,few,TRBV6-5,14,TGTGCCAGCAGTTACTCGTCCCAGACCTACGAGCAGTACTTC,CASSYSSQTYEQYF
-,TRBJ2-2,-,TRBV30,14,TGTGCCTGGATTCGGGACTCTTGGCCCGGGGAGCTGTTTTTT,CAWIRDSWPGELFF